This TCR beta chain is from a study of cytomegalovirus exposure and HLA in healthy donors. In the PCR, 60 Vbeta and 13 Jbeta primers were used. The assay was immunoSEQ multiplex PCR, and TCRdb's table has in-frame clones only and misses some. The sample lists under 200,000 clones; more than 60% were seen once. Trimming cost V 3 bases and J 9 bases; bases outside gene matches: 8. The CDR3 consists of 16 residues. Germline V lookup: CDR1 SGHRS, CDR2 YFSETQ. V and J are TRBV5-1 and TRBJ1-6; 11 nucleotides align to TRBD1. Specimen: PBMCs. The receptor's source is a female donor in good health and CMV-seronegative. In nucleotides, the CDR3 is TGCGCCAGCAGCTGGGGACAGGGGGGTGGAGGTTCACCCCTCCACTTT. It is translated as CASSWGQGGGGSPLHF.